Following are 21 T cell receptor beta chains from one sample sequenced in a study of T cells after yellow fever vaccination. TCRdb ran MiXCR on the 5' RACE reads and lists one entry per CDR3 protein. In the table there are 12,000 or so distinct CDR3 sequences, roughly 4.6% of which are singletons. The sample was PBMCs, either bulk or a sorted T-cell subset (CD4+, CD8+, memory, or dextramer-sorted; not recorded which), taken 45 days after the yellow fever booster vaccination. These receptors all come from a man aged 30 to 45 who received the YFV17D yellow fever vaccine.

With respect to this clonotype: The germline gene is not matched at one end of the junction; a read error may be the cause. The chain carries TRBV7-2 and TRBJ2-3; D gene uncertain. Germline assignment: CDR1 SGHTA and CDR2 FQGNSA. CDR3 length: 12 amino acids. CDR3 loop: CASGLFADTQYF. The CDR3 DNA reads TGTGCCAGCGGCTTGTTCGCGGATACGCAGTATTTT.

This clonotype was picked up many times. This chain joins TRBV12-3 or TRBV12-4 and TRBJ2-2; TRBD2 matches at 8 bases. Trimming removed 2 bases from V and 1 base from J; junction bases left unmatched: 0. CDR3 size: 15 residues. The CDR3 loop reads CASSLTSGNTGELFF. In nucleotides, the CDR3 is TGTGCCAGCAGTTTAACTAGCGGGAACACCGGGGAGCTGTTTTTT.

This clonotype was seen many times. The V call is TRBV13, the J call TRBJ2-2; D remains unclear. V lost 4 bases to trimming and J lost 2 bases, with 14 bases between them. The V gene's germline CDR1 is PRHDT and CDR2 FYEKMQ (reference sequence). CDR3 length: 16 amino acids. CDR3 in DNA: TGTGCCAGCAGCTCCGCTTCGATGGTTAACACCGGGGAGCTGTTTTTT. Translated, it gives CASSSASMVNTGELFF.

This clonotype was detected ten times or more. The V gene is TRBV12-3 or TRBV12-4, the J gene TRBJ1-2; D ambiguous. The CDR3 contains 13 residues. With 2 bases removed from V and 6 bases from J, the gap between germline ends came to 10 bases. The CDR3 protein is CASSLYGVHGYTF. CDR3 sequence (DNA): TGTGCCAGCAGTTTATACGGGGTGCATGGCTACACCTTC.

This clonotype was recorded at least ten times. The chain is built from TRBV10-3 and TRBJ2-1, with D unclear. V lost 0 bases, J lost 9 bases, and 9 bases lay in between. CDR3 length: 13 amino acids. The germline gives CDR1 ENHRY, CDR2 SYGVKD. CDR3 in DNA: TGTGCCATCAGTGAGTCGATGGTTGCTGAGCAGTTCTTC. It yields the protein CAISESMVAEQFF.

This clonotype was counted many times. The chain is built from TRBV3-1 and TRBJ2-7; 8 positions match TRBD1. Germline lookup yields CDR1 LGHDT and CDR2 YNNKEL (reference sequence). The J segment lost 4 bases and the V segment lost 2 bases, leaving 4 bases of the junction unmatched. The CDR3 length is 14 residues. CDR3 in amino acids: CASSQRTGRYEQYF. CDR3 sequence (DNA): TGTGCCAGCAGCCAACGGACAGGGAGGTACGAGCAGTACTTC.

At least ten counts were recorded for this clonotype. The chain carries TRBV5-1 and TRBJ2-3; D unclear. Per germline, CDR1 SGHRS and CDR2 YFSETQ. This CDR3 region has 12 residues. Trimming removed 2 bases from V and 5 bases from J, with 6 bases in between. The DNA for the CDR3 is TGCGCCAGCAGCTTTTCTAGAGATACGCAGTATTTT. This encodes CASSFSRDTQYF.

This clonotype occurred many times. The V call is TRBV12-3 or TRBV12-4, the J call TRBJ2-3; 8 bases align to TRBD2. The V gene end was trimmed by 7 bases and the J gene end by 4 bases; junction bases not matched to a gene: 19. This CDR3 is built from 18 residues. The CDR3 coding sequence is TGTGCCAGCACCCGTCCGTTGGTAGCGGGGTTGAGCCCAGATACGCAGTATTTT. It encodes CASTRPLVAGLSPDTQYF.

This clonotype was detected only a few times. The CDR3 is CSVDLAADKETQYF. The CDR3 DNA sequence: TGCAGCGTTGACCTAGCGGCAGATAAAGAGACCCAGTACTTC. The chain joins TRBV29-1 to TRBJ2-5; 7 nucleotides align to TRBD2. The CDR3 is made up of 14 amino acids. CDR1 is SQVTM and CDR2 is ANQGSEA in the germline V gene. With V trimmed by 3 bases and J by 3 bases, 7 bases remained unmatched.

This clonotype was observed at least ten times. The chain carries TRBV20-1 and TRBJ2-7, with TRBD2 identical over 10 bases. This CDR3 is 15 amino acids long. J was trimmed by 1 base and V by 3 bases; bases with no gene match: 6. The germline V gene encodes CDR1 DFQATT and CDR2 SNEGSKA (reference sequence). CDR3 sequence reads: CSARDPTSGSYEQYF. The CDR3 DNA sequence: TGCAGTGCTAGGGACCCGACTAGCGGGTCCTACGAGCAGTACTTC.

This clonotype has a count of ten or more. The chain is built from TRBV20-1 and TRBJ1-2; D remains unclear. Looked up from germline, CDR1 is DFQATT and CDR2 is SNEGSKA (reference sequence). V was trimmed by 0 bases and J by 6 bases, leaving 11 bases between them. The CDR3 sequence is 13 residues long. For the CDR3, the DNA is TGCAGTGCTAGAGATGGCTCAAGGGATGGCTACACCTTC. The encoded protein is CSARDGSRDGYTF.

This clonotype occurred many times. The chain's CDR3 is CASSSRQGGSYNEQFF. The CDR3 DNA sequence: TGTGCCAGTAGTTCAAGACAGGGCGGCTCCTACAATGAGCAGTTCTTC. The chain employs TRBV19 and TRBJ2-1; 7 nucleotides align to TRBD1. The germline V gene encodes CDR1 LNHDA and CDR2 SQIVND (reference sequence). Trimming at V came to 5 bases and at J to 0 bases, leaving 7 bases not matched to a gene. CDR3 length equals 16 residues.

The rearrangement uses TRBV12-3 or TRBV12-4 and TRBJ2-3; possible D gene TRBD2, 6 bases. This CDR3 comprises 18 residues. The CDR3 protein is CTCSFKSGADTSTDTQYF. DNA for the CDR3: TGTACCTGCAGTTTTAAATCGGGAGCGGACACTAGCACAGATACGCAGTATTTT.

The sample holds many counts of this clonotype. The chain joins TRBV7-2 to TRBJ1-1; 7 positions match TRBD1. Germline V gene sequence: CDR1 SGHTA, CDR2 FQGNSA. The CDR3 contains 15 residues. V shed 1 base, J shed 4 bases, and the junction held 6 bases outside the gene matches. The chain's CDR3 is CASSLGRQGRTEAFF. CDR3 coding DNA: TGTGCCAGCAGCTTAGGACGACAGGGACGCACTGAAGCTTTCTTT.

This clonotype was observed many times. The chain links TRBV7-8 to TRBJ1-1; D remains ambiguous. This CDR3 has 11 residues. Germline V CDR1 and CDR2: SGHVS, FQNEAQ. Trimming pared 6 bases from V and 13 bases from J, leaving 15 bases between. DNA of the CDR3: TGTGCCAGCAGGGAAGCCCAGGTCGTTTTCTTT. This translates into CASREAQVVFF.

This clonotype was counted many times. A junction end diverges from the germline sequence, so it may reflect a read error. This chain links TRBV24-1 with TRBJ1-4; no clear D gene. The CDR3 loop spans 16 amino acids. Germline V gene data show CDR1 as KGHDR and CDR2 as SFDVKD. The CDR3 nucleotides read TGTGCCACCAGGGCTCCGGAGGAACCAACTAATGAAAACCTGTTTTTT. It codes for CATRAPEEPTNENLFF.

This clonotype was counted many times. This chain links TRBV3-1 with TRBJ2-7; the D is unclear. This CDR3 has 12 residues. Trimming stripped 1 base from V and 7 bases from J, with 8 bases between. Germline V gene data show CDR1 as LGHDT and CDR2 as YNNKEL (reference sequence). This chain's CDR3 is CASSQASEEQYF. The CDR3 coding sequence is TGTGCCAGCAGCCAAGCATCAGAAGAGCAGTACTTC.

This clonotype was observed many times. The chain joins TRBV3-1 to TRBJ2-7; TRBD1 agrees at 8 bases. V lost 7 bases and J lost 6; bases outside the gene matches: 14. This CDR3 comprises 15 residues. Germline CDR1 reads LGHDT; CDR2 reads YNNKEL (reference sequence). Here the CDR3 reads CASNSPGAGGSEQYF. The CDR3 region has the DNA TGTGCCAGCAACTCTCCGGGGGCAGGGGGCTCCGAGCAGTACTTC.

This clonotype was seen many times. The chain carries TRBV6-5 and TRBJ2-2; D is perhaps TRBD2 (6 bases). The ends were cut back, 0 bases at V and 8 bases at J, with 13 bases in the middle. The germline V gene has CDR1 MNHEY and CDR2 SVGAGI. The CDR3 covers 15 residues. In DNA form, the CDR3 reads TGTGCCAGCAGTTACTCGTTCGGGCTAGCGGGGGAGCTGTTTTTT. Its translation: CASSYSFGLAGELFF.

At least ten counts were recorded for this clonotype. The rearrangement uses TRBV28 and TRBJ2-5; D gene ambiguous. Trimming shortened V by 4 bases and J by 2 bases, and 17 bases separated the two germline ends. The CDR3 runs to 16 residues. CDR1 MDHEN and CDR2 SYDVKM come from the germline V gene. The DNA for the CDR3 is TGTGCCAGCAGTTCAGCAGGTGGGCCGTGGCAAGAGACCCAGTACTTC. Translated: CASSSAGGPWQETQYF.

This clonotype was seen at least ten times. CDR3: CATSDRTGRYGYTF. The CDR3, as DNA: TGTGCCACCAGTGATCGGACAGGAAGGTATGGCTACACCTTC. The rearrangement links TRBV24-1 to TRBJ1-2, with 7 positions matching TRBD1. Trimming at V came to 3 bases and at J to 5 bases, leaving 5 bases not matched to a gene. The germline V gene encodes CDR1 KGHDR and CDR2 SFDVKD. The CDR3 is made up of 14 amino acids.